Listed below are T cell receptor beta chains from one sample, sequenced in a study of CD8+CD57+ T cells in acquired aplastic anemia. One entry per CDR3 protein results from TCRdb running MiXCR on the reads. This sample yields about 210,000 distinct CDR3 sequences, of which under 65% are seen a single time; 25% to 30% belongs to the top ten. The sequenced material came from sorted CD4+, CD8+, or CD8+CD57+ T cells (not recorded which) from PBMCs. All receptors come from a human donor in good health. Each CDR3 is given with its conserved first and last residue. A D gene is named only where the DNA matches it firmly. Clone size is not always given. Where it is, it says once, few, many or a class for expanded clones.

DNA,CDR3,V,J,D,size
TGTGCCACCAGCCCGCAGGGGGACTACAATGAGCAGTTCTTC,CATSPQGDYNEQFF,TRBV15,TRBJ2-1,TRBD1,NA
TGTGCCAGCAGCCACACATTGAACACTGAAGCTTTCTTT,CASSHTLNTEAFF,TRBV7-7,TRBJ1-1,NA,NA
TGTGCCAGCAGCAAGCGACAGGGGGCGAACACTGAAGCTTTCTTT,CASSKRQGANTEAFF,TRBV4-1,TRBJ1-1,TRBD1,NA
TGTGCCAGCAGCTTAGCGCATAGACTCTACAATGAGCAGTTCTTC,CASSLAHRLYNEQFF,TRBV7-9,TRBJ2-1,NA,few
TGTGCCAGCAGCCCCCCCCGCTTTGGGGCCCGGGAGACCCAGTACTTC,CASSPPRFGARETQYF,TRBV7-8,TRBJ2-5,NA,NA
TGCGCCAGCAGCTCCACAGGAAACACCGGGGAGCTGTTTTTT,CASSSTGNTGELFF,TRBV4-3,TRBJ2-2,NA,many
TGTGCCAGCAGCGTAGTCACAGGGGTGAGCACAGATACGCAGTATTTT,CASSVVTGVSTDTQYF,TRBV9,TRBJ2-3,TRBD1,many
TGTGCCAGCAGCTTGTCTACAGGGTTCTTGTCTTCACCCCTCCACTTT,CASSLSTGFLSSPLHF,TRBV7-2,TRBJ1-6,NA,NA
TGCAGTGCTAGAAGCTTGGGAGGAGGAGGAGCCTACGAGCAGTACTTC,CSARSLGGGGAYEQYF,TRBV20-1,TRBJ2-7,NA,NA
TGCAGTGCTAGAGATCCAACGGGAGGGAGTCTGTTCTTC,CSARDPTGGSLFF,TRBV20-1,TRBJ2-1,TRBD2,NA
TGTGCCAGCAGTGCCTCAGGGGTCCCCACTTATGGCTACACCTTC,CASSASGVPTYGYTF,TRBV2,TRBJ1-2,NA,NA
TGTGCCAGCAGTGCCTTTTCGGGGGGCGATGAAAAACTGTTTTTT,CASSAFSGGDEKLFF,TRBV25-1,TRBJ1-4,NA,few
TGCGCCAGCAGCTTGGCGCAGACAGGGGATGGCTACACCTTC,CASSLAQTGDGYTF,TRBV5-1,TRBJ1-2,TRBD1,NA
TGTGCCAGCAGTGTTACAGGGGCCTACGAGCAGTACTTC,CASSVTGAYEQYF,TRBV6-1,TRBJ2-7,TRBD1,many
TGTGCCACCAGTGATTCGAGACAGGGGGACACTGAAGCTTTCTTT,CATSDSRQGDTEAFF,TRBV24-1,TRBJ1-1,TRBD1,NA
TGTGCCAGCACGGGGCGGATCTACAATGAGCAGTTCTTC,CASTGRIYNEQFF,TRBV6-2/TRBV6-3,TRBJ2-1,NA,NA
TGTGCCACCAGCAGCCCCTTCCAAGCGGGGGGCACAGATACGCAGTATTTT,CATSSPFQAGGTDTQYF,TRBV15,TRBJ2-3,TRBD2,once
TGCGCCAGCAGTCGTGACTCGTCTACCTACGAGCAGTACTTC,CASSRDSSTYEQYF,TRBV10-1,TRBJ2-7,NA,medium-sized
TGTGCCAGCAGTGTGTGGGACAGGGGTCAGCCCCAGCATTTT,CASSVWDRGQPQHF,TRBV2,TRBJ1-5,TRBD1,many
TGCAGCGTTGAAGGCGTTAGCCGGATGCCCTACAATGAGCAGTTCTTC,CSVEGVSRMPYNEQFF,TRBV29-1,TRBJ2-1,NA,NA
TGTGCCAGCAGCTTGTTTGCCCGTTACACCGGGGAGCTGTTTTTT,CASSLFARYTGELFF,TRBV5-6,TRBJ2-2,NA,many
TGTGCCAGCAGTGTAGTTGGGCCACCCCTCCACTTT,CASSVVGPPLHF,TRBV7-6,TRBJ1-6,NA,NA
TGTGCCAGCAGCTCCCTAGGCGGCAGGAAGGCTTTCTTT,CASSSLGGRKAFF,TRBV7-2,TRBJ1-1,NA,once
TGTGCCAGCAGCCGTTACGGGACGAGAGAGACCCAGTACTTC,CASSRYGTRETQYF,TRBV7-2,TRBJ2-5,NA,NA
TGTGCCAGCAGTTTATCGGGACTAGCGGGACTTTCCTACAATGAGCAGTTCTTC,CASSLSGLAGLSYNEQFF,TRBV27,TRBJ2-1,TRBD2,NA
TGCAGTGCTAGAGATCCTAGCGGGAGGATTCGGCAGTTCTTC,CSARDPSGRIRQFF,TRBV20-1,TRBJ2-1,TRBD2,few
TGTGCCAGCAGCCAAGTTTGGACTTCAGGGGGCATTCGATATGGCTACACCTTC,CASSQVWTSGGIRYGYTF,TRBV4-2,TRBJ1-2,TRBD1,NA
TGTGCCAGCAGGAGGGGGACGGATTTCTACGAGCAGTACTTC,CASRRGTDFYEQYF,TRBV2,TRBJ2-7,NA,NA
TGCGCCAGCAGCTTGGCGCAGGGCGACACTGAAGCTTTCTTT,CASSLAQGDTEAFF,TRBV7-3,TRBJ1-1,NA,NA
TGTGCCTGGAGTTCGACCGGACACCACGCAGATACGCAGTATTTT,CAWSSTGHHADTQYF,TRBV30,TRBJ2-3,NA,few
TGTGCCAGCAGCGTAAATTTGGACAGGGCCACTGAAGCTTTCTTT,CASSVNLDRATEAFF,TRBV9,TRBJ1-1,TRBD1,many
TGCAGCGCCCGAAAGGCGACGGCGAACACTGAAGCTTTCTTT,CSARKATANTEAFF,TRBV29-1,TRBJ1-1,NA,NA
TGTGCCAGTCAGCGGGACAGCTCCTACGAGCAGTACTTC,CASQRDSSYEQYF,TRBV28,TRBJ2-7,NA,many
TGTGCCAGCAGCTTAGACGGTACAACTAATGAAAAACTGTTTTTT,CASSLDGTTNEKLFF,TRBV11-1,TRBJ1-4,NA,NA
TGTGCCAGCAGTTATATCGCAGGGTATAGCGAGCAGTACTTC,CASSYIAGYSEQYF,TRBV6-5,TRBJ2-7,NA,NA
TGCAGTGCTAGGGACAGGGGCCGCTTGGCGAACACTGAAGCTTTCTTT,CSARDRGRLANTEAFF,TRBV20-1,TRBJ1-1,TRBD1,few
TGTGCCAGTAGCCCGGGGGCTTCCTATGGCTACACCTTC,CASSPGASYGYTF,TRBV19,TRBJ1-2,NA,NA
TGTGCCAGCAGCTTAGTCCCCAGCGGGAGAGGGGATGAGCAGTTCTTC,CASSLVPSGRGDEQFF,TRBV7-9,TRBJ2-1,TRBD2,once
TGTGCCATCAGCTTAGACGGGGTGGGAGGCTACACCTTC,CAISLDGVGGYTF,TRBV10-3,TRBJ1-2,NA,NA
TGCAGCGTTGTGTTCGGACAGGGGCTCGGCGGGGAGCTGTTTTTT,CSVVFGQGLGGELFF,TRBV29-1,TRBJ2-2,TRBD1,NA
TGTGCCATCAGTGGGACGGGCTCTGGAAACACCATATATTTT,CAISGTGSGNTIYF,TRBV10-3,TRBJ1-3,NA,NA
TGTGCCAGCACCAAAAGGGACAGGGACAATCAGCCCCAGCATTTT,CASTKRDRDNQPQHF,TRBV7-2,TRBJ1-5,TRBD1,NA
TGTGCCAGCAGTCAACTTGGACACCACTACGAGCAGTACTTC,CASSQLGHHYEQYF,TRBV12-5,TRBJ2-7,NA,NA
TGTGCCAGCAGCTACACTAGCGTAGAGACCCAGTACTTC,CASSYTSVETQYF,TRBV7-3,TRBJ2-5,TRBD2,NA
TGCAGTGCTAGGGGCGGGAGGGCCGACAATGAGCAGTTCTTC,CSARGGRADNEQFF,TRBV20-1,TRBJ2-1,TRBD2,NA
TGTGCCACCAGCAGAGACCGAGACAGGGGGATCTACGAGCAGTACTTC,CATSRDRDRGIYEQYF,TRBV15,TRBJ2-7,TRBD1,many
TGCGCCAGCAGCCGCCGGGCAGGCGACGCCTACGAGCAGTACTTC,CASSRRAGDAYEQYF,TRBV4-1,TRBJ2-7,NA,NA
TGCGCCAGCAGCTTAAGGGGGAGCGCGAACACCGGGGAGCTGTTTTTT,CASSLRGSANTGELFF,TRBV5-1,TRBJ2-2,NA,NA
TGTGCCAGCAACCCTCTAGGGGGCAACACTGAAGCTTTCTTT,CASNPLGGNTEAFF,TRBV6-1,TRBJ1-1,TRBD1,few
TGCGCCGGAAAGAATTCAGGGGTCACCGGGGAGCTGTTTTTT,CAGKNSGVTGELFF,TRBV10-2,TRBJ2-2,NA,NA
TGTGCCATCAGCCAAGACCGACAGACCTTTGACTATGGCTACACCTTC,CAISQDRQTFDYGYTF,TRBV4-2,TRBJ1-2,NA,NA
TGCGCCAGCAGTGAGTCAGTCTACAATGAGCAGTTCTTC,CASSESVYNEQFF,TRBV10-2,TRBJ2-1,NA,NA
TGTGCCAGCAGCTTAGGCCGGGGCCGGGGCTACACCTTC,CASSLGRGRGYTF,TRBV7-9,TRBJ1-2,NA,NA